This T cell receptor beta chain was recorded in a study of blood T cell repertoires in COVID-19. The CDR3 runs to 14 residues. Trimming shortened V by 1 base and J by 8 bases, and 9 bases separated the two germline ends. The germline V gene has CDR1 SGHVS and CDR2 FQNEAQ. The method was immunoSEQ multiplex PCR; TCRdb's version includes in-frame clones alone and lacks a portion of them. The table shows 12,000 to 15,000 clones, with over 70% occurring only once. This receptor was identified in a man in his 60s with acute or convalescent COVID-19. The chain is built from TRBV7-8 and TRBJ1-6; D is perhaps TRBD1 (5 bases). Sequencing was performed on peripheral blood. As DNA, the CDR3 is TGTGCCAGCAGCTTAGAAGGGGTAGATTCACCCCTCCACTTT. Its translation: CASSLEGVDSPLHF. Together with reference TRBV7-8 and TRBJ1-6, the CDR3 gives the full variable domain: GAGVSQSPRYKVAKRGQDVALRCDPISGHVSLFWYQQALGQGPEFLTYFQNEAQLDKSGLPSDRFFAERPEGSVSTLKIQRTQQEDSAVYLCASSLEGVDSPLHFGNGTRLTVT.